Each of the 18 T cell receptor beta chains below was sequenced from the same sample in a study of T cell clones after liver transplantation. Profiled with immunoSEQ multiplex PCR; TCRdb holds only in-frame clones, not every one. The table lists some 120,000 clones, roughly nine tenths of them singletons. This material consisted of CD4+ T cells from blood, taken 12 months after liver transplant. The receptor source for this set is a human patient who received a liver transplant. Some T cells may possibly be graft donor cells.

Only a few counts were recorded for this clone. The rearrangement links TRBV7-9 to TRBJ2-2; TRBD1 or TRBD2 may be the D gene (5 bases each). V lost 7 bases and J 3 bases, leaving 15 bases between the germline ends. CDR1 SEHNR and CDR2 FQNEAQ come from the germline V gene (reference sequence). This CDR3 is built from 15 residues. The CDR3 DNA reads as TGTGCCAGCAACAGAAGGGACGCACACACCGGGGAGCTGTTTTTT. Amino acids: CASNRRDAHTGELFF.

This chain links TRBV6-5 with TRBJ2-7; 8 bases map to TRBD1. The CDR3 spans 15 residues. Germline V gene sequence: CDR1 MNHEY, CDR2 SVGAGI. V lost 3 bases and J lost 3; bases outside the gene matches: 7. The DNA for the CDR3 is TGTGCCAGCAGTTATTCCGACAGGGGATTCTACGAGCAGTACTTC. Amino acid sequence: CASSYSDRGFYEQYF.

The V call is TRBV19, the J call TRBJ1-2; TRBD1 might be the D (5 bases). Trimming shortened V by 4 bases and J by 4 bases, and 7 bases separated the two germline ends. This CDR3 has 12 residues. The V gene's germline CDR1 is LNHDA and CDR2 SQIVND (reference sequence). The DNA for the CDR3 is TGTGCCAGTAGTACGGGGACCTATGGCTACACCTTC. It translates to CASSTGTYGYTF. The full variable domain, its missing parts supplied by reference TRBV19 and TRBJ1-2, is DGGITQSPKYLFRKEGQNVTLSCEQNLNHDAMYWYRQDPGQGLRLIYYSQIVNDFQKGDIAEGYSVSREKKESFPLTVTSAQKNPTAFYLCASSTGTYGYTFGSGTRLTVV.

This rearrangement joins TRBV19 to TRBJ1-1, with TRBD1 as a possible D gene (5 bases). The CDR3 totals 17 residues. The germline V gene has CDR1 LNHDA and CDR2 SQIVND (reference sequence). Trimming took off 1 base at V and 3 bases at J, with 18 bases between the two ends. The CDR3 DNA reads as TGTGCCAGTAGTATAGGTACACGGCGGGGCGCGTACACTGAAGCTTTCTTT. It encodes CASSIGTRRGAYTEAFF. Drawing the rest from reference TRBV19 and TRBJ1-1, the complete variable domain is DGGITQSPKYLFRKEGQNVTLSCEQNLNHDAMYWYRQDPGQGLRLIYYSQIVNDFQKGDIAEGYSVSREKKESFPLTVTSAQKNPTAFYLCASSIGTRRGAYTEAFFGQGTRLTVV.

This chain joins TRBV7-9 and TRBJ1-1, with 7 nucleotides matching TRBD1. V trimming: 5 bases; J trimming: 7 bases; junction bases outside the gene matches: 4. The CDR3 length is 12 residues. Germline CDR1 reads SEHNR; CDR2 reads FQNEAQ (reference sequence). The CDR3 nucleotides read TGTGCCAGCAGCCGCCGGGACAGTGAAGCTTTCTTT. Protein product: CASSRRDSEAFF.

This rearrangement joins TRBV19 to TRBJ2-7; D uncertain. Germline V lookup: CDR1 LNHDA, CDR2 SQIVND (reference sequence). Trimming removed 8 bases at V and 0 bases at J, with 11 bases between. The CDR3 runs to 13 residues. CDR3 loop: CASAAASSYEQYF. The CDR3 region has the DNA TGTGCCAGTGCGGCAGCAAGCTCCTACGAGCAGTACTTC.

The chain recombines TRBV25-1 with TRBJ2-5; TRBD2 matches 7 bases. The CDR3 consists of 16 residues. Trimming at V came to 1 base and at J to 5 bases, leaving 10 bases not matched to a gene. CDR1 MGHDK and CDR2 SYGVNS come from the germline V gene. This CDR3 is CASSEFFAGAQETQYF. For the CDR3, the DNA is TGTGCCAGCAGTGAATTTTTCGCGGGAGCTCAGGAGACCCAGTACTTC.

Note on this clone: The sample holds other DNA sequences that translate to the same CDR3. The chain couples TRBV7-8 to TRBJ2-7; tentative D call: TRBD2 (5 bases). The CDR3 consists of 14 residues. The germline V and J ends were trimmed by 1 base and 1 base, with 8 bases remaining between them. Germline CDR1 and CDR2: SGHVS and FQNEAQ. The chain's CDR3 is CASSLGGNSYEQYF. The CDR3 DNA reads as TGTGCCAGCAGCTTAGGAGGGAATTCCTACGAGCAGTACTTC.

J is TRBJ1-3 and V is TRBV5-4, with 7 bases lining up with TRBD1. After removal of 2 bases from V and 0 bases from J, the junction contained 2 bases not matched to a gene. This CDR3 spans 15 amino acids. Germline V gene data show CDR1 as SGHNT and CDR2 as YYREEE (reference sequence). CDR3 nucleotide sequence: TGTGCCAGCAGCTTAGGGGGCGTCTCTGGAAACACCATATATTTT. Protein product: CASSLGGVSGNTIYF.

In DNA form, the CDR3 reads TGCGCCAGCAGCTCAACAGGTGGTAACTATGGCTACACCTTC. Translation gives CASSSTGGNYGYTF. V is TRBV5-1 and J is TRBJ1-2, with TRBD1 as a possible D gene (5 bases). This CDR3 comprises 14 residues. With 3 bases removed from V and 1 base from J, the gap between germline ends came to 10 bases. CDR1 and CDR2 (germline): SGHRS, YFSETQ.

The chain couples TRBV6-6 to TRBJ1-5, with D possibly matching TRBD1 (6 bases). V was pared by 9 bases and J by 5 bases, with 14 bases between. Germline V gives CDR1 MNHNY, CDR2 SVGAGI (reference sequence). This CDR3 has 13 residues. CDR3 in amino acids: CASHQGQHQPQHF. Written as DNA, the CDR3 is TGTGCCAGTCACCAGGGGCAGCATCAGCCCCAGCATTTT.

The genes are TRBV19 and TRBJ1-5; the match to TRBD1 covers 7 bases. The length of the CDR3 is 13 residues. J gave up 3 bases and V 8 bases, and 4 bases lay outside the gene matches. The germline gives CDR1 LNHDA, CDR2 SQIVND (reference sequence). The CDR3 nucleotides read TGTGCCAGTTGTGGACAGGTCAATCAGCCCCAGCATTTT. Protein sequence: CASCGQVNQPQHF.

For this clone: Other nucleotide sequences from this sample produce the same CDR3. This chain connects TRBV11-2 to TRBJ2-1; weak D call: TRBD2 (5 bases). Germline V gene data show CDR1 as SGHAT and CDR2 as FQNNGV. The CDR3 contains 14 residues. V was trimmed by 1 base and J by 2 bases, leaving 6 bases between them. The CDR3 spells CASSLAGTYNEQFF. CDR3 nucleotides: TGTGCCAGCAGCTTAGCGGGGACCTACAATGAGCAGTTCTTC. The full variable domain, rest sourced from reference TRBV11-2 and TRBJ2-1, is EAGVAQSPRYKIIEKRQSVAFWCNPISGHATLYWYQQILGQGPKLLIQFQNNGVVDDSQLPKDRFSAERLKGVDSTLKIQPAKLEDSAVYLCASSLAGTYNEQFFGPGTRLTVL.

The gene calls are TRBV5-4 and TRBJ1-2; 7 nucleotides align to TRBD1. Per germline, CDR1 SGHNT and CDR2 YYREEE (reference sequence). J was trimmed by 2 bases and V by 4 bases; bases with no gene match: 5. The CDR3 is 14 amino acids. CDR3 nucleotides: TGTGCCAGCAGCCCGGGGACAGAAAACTATGGCTACACCTTC. Residues: CASSPGTENYGYTF.

This chain links TRBV29-1 with TRBJ2-5; 12 bases agree with TRBD2. The V gene's germline CDR1 is SQVTM and CDR2 ANQGSEA. J gave up 1 base and V 3 bases, and 21 bases lay outside the gene matches. The CDR3 length is 21 residues. Here the CDR3 reads CSVEAGRTSFLAGGLQETQYF. DNA for the CDR3: TGCAGCGTTGAGGCGGGGAGGACCTCCTTCCTAGCGGGAGGGCTCCAAGAGACCCAGTACTTC. The variable domain in full, with the rest retrieved from reference TRBV29-1 and TRBJ2-5, is SAVISQKPSRDICQRGTSLTIQCQVDSQVTMMFWYRQQPGQSLTLIATANQGSEATYESGFVIDKFPISRPNLTFSTLTVSNMSPEDSSIYLCSVEAGRTSFLAGGLQETQYFGPGTRLLVL.

The chain combines TRBV5-1 with TRBJ2-3; 9 nucleotides agree with TRBD2. Germline V gene data show CDR1 as SGHRS and CDR2 as YFSETQ. Trimming took 1 base from V and 6 from J; bases not matched to a gene: 6. The CDR3 contains 15 residues. The CDR3 sequence is CASSLSAGGQDTQYF. The CDR3 bases are TGCGCCAGCAGCTTGTCGGCGGGAGGGCAGGATACGCAGTATTTT.

This sequence joins TRBV11-2 and TRBJ2-1; TRBD2 agrees at 9 bases. The CDR3 has 14 amino acids. V was clipped by 8 bases and J by 6 bases; unmatched bases: 8. CDR1 and CDR2 from the germline V gene are SGHAT and FQNNGV. CDR3 bases: TGTGCCAGCCGGCGGGCGGGAGGGATCAATGAGCAGTTCTTC. The encoded protein is CASRRAGGINEQFF.

V usage is TRBV5-1 and J usage is TRBJ2-5; TRBD1 agrees at 10 bases. The V segment lost 4 bases and the J segment 2 bases; nucleotides outside the gene matches: 2. The CDR3 contains 14 residues. Per the germline V gene, CDR1 is SGHRS and CDR2 is YFSETQ. As DNA, the CDR3 is TGCGCCAGCAGCAAGGGACAGGGGCAAGAGACCCAGTACTTC. Translated, it gives CASSKGQGQETQYF.